These 20 T cell receptor beta chains were sequenced from one sample in a study of CD8+CD57+ T cells in acquired aplastic anemia. The sequenced patients had an expansion of CD8+CD57+ cells seen by flow cytometry. The template used for profiling TCR beta VDJ and CDR3 was genomic DNA. TCRdb redid the calling of the reads with MiXCR, one entry per CDR3 protein. The data show 150,000 to 200,000 distinct CDR3 sequences, 45% to 55% seen once. Source material: sorted CD4+, CD8+, or CD8+CD57+ T cells (not recorded which) from PBMCs. These receptors all come from a human donor with aplastic anemia.

The chain carries TRBV20-1 and TRBJ2-1, with D perhaps TRBD2 (5 bases). The germline V gene encodes CDR1 DFQATT and CDR2 SNEGSKA (reference sequence). V lost 3 bases and J 8 bases, leaving 17 bases between the germline ends. This CDR3 has 14 amino acids. The CDR3 reads CSASSLVSTDEQFF. CDR3 coding DNA: TGCAGTGCTAGTTCACTAGTTTCAACCGATGAGCAGTTCTTC.

This sequence joins TRBV20-1 and TRBJ2-7, with 9 positions matching TRBD1. V shed 5 bases, J shed 4 bases, and the junction held 3 bases outside the gene matches. Germline assignment: CDR1 DFQATT and CDR2 SNEGSKA (reference sequence). The CDR3 has 12 residues. Written as DNA, the CDR3 is TGCAGTGCTTCTGGACAGGGGTACGAGCAGTACTTC. Its protein product is CSASGQGYEQYF.

The rearrangement links TRBV20-1 to TRBJ1-1; D unresolved. The V gene lost 3 bases and the J gene lost 3 bases, with 8 bases spanning the gap. The CDR3 runs to 12 residues. CDR1 and CDR2 (germline): DFQATT, SNEGSKA (reference sequence). CDR3 DNA sequence: TGCAGTGCTAGCCTCACGGACACTGAAGCTTTCTTT. It is translated as CSASLTDTEAFF.

This clonotype came up many times. Here the CDR3 DNA reads TGTGCCAGCAGCCGGGACTTAACAGATACGCAGTATTTT. The encoded protein is CASSRDLTDTQYF. This rearrangement joins TRBV7-2 to TRBJ2-3; D might be TRBD2 (6 bases). With 5 bases removed from V and 3 bases from J, the gap between germline ends came to 9 bases. Germline V gene data show CDR1 as SGHTA and CDR2 as FQGNSA. CDR3 length: 13 amino acids.

This chain links TRBV4-2 with TRBJ2-2, with 7 positions matching TRBD2. Trimming took 1 base from V and 4 from J; bases not matched to a gene: 6. CDR1 and CDR2 from the germline V gene are LGHNA and YNFKEQ. The CDR3 loop spans 16 amino acids. In DNA, the CDR3 is TGTGCCAGCAGCCAAGCGGCTAGCGGACTCACCGGGGAGCTGTTTTTT. Its protein product is CASSQAASGLTGELFF.

The chain couples TRBV9 to TRBJ2-1; TRBD2 aligns across 7 bases. CDR1 SGDLS and CDR2 YYNGEE come from the germline V gene. This CDR3 has 18 residues. The ends lost 3 bases at V and 4 bases at J; junction bases unmatched: 16. The CDR3 region is CASSAEGGGSSTYNEQFF. The CDR3, as DNA: TGTGCCAGCAGCGCCGAAGGAGGCGGGAGTTCAACGTACAATGAGCAGTTCTTC.

This clonotype came up many times. The CDR3 sequence: CASSVTGGGYTF. The CDR3 DNA reads TGTGCCAGCAGTGTTACAGGGGGCGGCTACACCTTC. The V call is TRBV6-1, the J call TRBJ1-2, with 9 positions matching TRBD1. Germline CDR1 MNHNS, CDR2 SASEGT. CDR3 size: 12 residues. The trim removed 4 bases at V and 8 bases at J, leaving 2 bases unmatched.

For the CDR3, the DNA is TGTGCCAGCAGCAATGGACAGTATGGCTACACCTTC. This sequence encodes CASSNGQYGYTF. This rearrangement joins TRBV28 to TRBJ1-2; a weak D match, TRBD1 (6 bases). The CDR3 spans 12 residues. Germline V gene lookup returns CDR1 MDHEN and CDR2 SYDVKM. The V and J ends lost 6 bases and 5 bases respectively, with 10 bases between them.

In this sample, this clonotype turned up many times. The chain is built from TRBV20-1 and TRBJ1-1, with no clear D. Looked up from germline, CDR1 is DFQATT and CDR2 is SNEGSKA (reference sequence). The V and J ends lost 5 bases and 2 bases respectively, with 9 bases between them. The CDR3 spans 12 residues. CDR3: CSAPTLNTEAFF. The CDR3 bases are TGCAGTGCTCCAACCTTAAACACTGAAGCTTTCTTT.

This clonotype was observed at least ten times. The rearrangement links TRBV19 to TRBJ1-4; TRBD1 matches 9 bases. The CDR3 is made up of 16 amino acids. CDR1 LNHDA and CDR2 SQIVND come from the germline V gene (reference sequence). J was trimmed by 3 bases and V by 6 bases; bases with no gene match: 8. The CDR3 loop is CASRDPRTGANEKLFF. The CDR3 bases are TGTGCCAGTAGAGATCCAAGGACAGGGGCTAATGAAAAACTGTTTTTT.

The V gene is TRBV2, the J gene TRBJ2-7, with 12 bases that match TRBD2. From germline, CDR1 is SNHLY and CDR2 FYNNEI. Germline trimming cut 7 bases from V and 3 bases from J; bases unmatched to any gene: 4. The CDR3 length is 14 residues. CDR3 residues: CASTVLAGGYEQYF. CDR3 nucleotides: TGTGCCAGCACCGTACTAGCGGGAGGCTACGAGCAGTACTTC.

The chain combines TRBV12-3 or TRBV12-4 with TRBJ1-4; D is possibly TRBD1 (5 bases). There are 13 residues in the CDR3. V lost 3 bases and J 8 bases, leaving 10 bases between the germline ends. The CDR3 nucleotides read TGTGCCAGCAGTTTTGGGGGGAACGAAAAACTGTTTTTT. Translating it yields CASSFGGNEKLFF.

J is TRBJ1-1 and V is TRBV12-3 or TRBV12-4; unclear D gene. This CDR3 contains 14 residues. V lost 7 bases and J lost 6, with 18 bases in between. This chain's CDR3 is CASTLPGGIPEAFF. CDR3 bases: TGTGCCAGCACCCTTCCAGGTGGGATCCCTGAAGCTTTCTTT.

This chain connects TRBV5-5 to TRBJ2-7, with TRBD1 matching over 10 bases. V was pared by 4 bases and J by 2 bases, with 3 bases of the junction left unmatched. The CDR3 is 14 residues long. CDR1 is SGHKS and CDR2 is YYEKEE in the germline V gene (reference sequence). The DNA of the CDR3 is TGTGCCAGCAGCGGGACAGGGGACGCCTACGAGCAGTACTTC. Amino acids: CASSGTGDAYEQYF.

This clonotype was observed a few times. This CDR3 is CASSESRLTGYTF. Written as DNA, the CDR3 is TGCGCCAGCAGTGAGTCAAGGTTAACTGGCTACACCTTC. The chain recombines TRBV10-1 with TRBJ1-2; the D is unclear. This CDR3 has 13 amino acids. V lost 0 bases, J lost 7 bases, and 9 bases lay in between. CDR1 is WNHNN, CDR2 SYGVQD, per germline (reference sequence).

V is TRBV2 and J is TRBJ2-3; 10 positions agree with TRBD2. CDR3 length equals 16 residues. Germline lookup yields CDR1 SNHLY and CDR2 FYNNEI. V was pared by 1 base and J by 6 bases, with 7 bases of the junction left unmatched. CDR3 in amino acids: CASSEGAGGPPDTQYF. Written as DNA, the CDR3 is TGTGCCAGCAGTGAAGGAGCGGGAGGGCCGCCCGATACGCAGTATTTT.

This chain joins TRBV6-5 and TRBJ1-6; weak D call: TRBD1 (5 bases). The CDR3 is 13 amino acids. Trimming stripped 0 bases from V and 12 bases from J, with 9 bases between. Germline V gene sequence: CDR1 MNHEY, CDR2 SVGAGI. Here the CDR3 reads CASSYSRGGPLHF. CDR3 bases: TGTGCCAGCAGTTACTCGAGGGGAGGACCCCTCCACTTT.

This clonotype was seen repeatedly, ten times or more. The chain has TRBV7-3 and TRBJ1-1; tentatively, D is TRBD1 (6 bases). This CDR3 is built from 13 residues. Germline V gene lookup returns CDR1 SGHTA and CDR2 FQGTGA. V lost 4 bases and J lost 3, with 9 bases in between. The CDR3 DNA sequence: TGTGCCAGCAGCTCCCGGACAGACACTGAAGCTTTCTTT. It specifies CASSSRTDTEAFF.

In its sample, this clonotype was seen many times. The chain employs TRBV29-1 and TRBJ1-1, with D possibly TRBD1 on 6 matching bases. V lost 7 bases to trimming and J lost 0 bases, with 15 bases between them. The germline V gene has CDR1 SQVTM and CDR2 ANQGSEA. The CDR3 contains 14 residues. The CDR3 sequence is CSGRWEGVNTEAFF. The CDR3 DNA reads as TGCAGCGGTCGATGGGAGGGGGTGAACACTGAAGCTTTCTTT.

Worth noting for this clonotype: A much larger clone lies a single base off, so this may be a read error. This chain links TRBV9 with TRBJ1-2; no clear D. CDR3 size: 15 residues. V was clipped by 0 bases and J by 4 bases, with 13 bases between them. The germline V gene encodes CDR1 SGDLS and CDR2 YYNGEE. CDR3 region: CASSVDVGSGYGYTF. In DNA form, the CDR3 reads TGTGCCAGCAGCGTAGATGTGGGGAGTGGCTATGGCTACACCTTC.